This TCR beta chain stems from a study of blood T cell repertoires in COVID-19. CDR3 length: 18 amino acids. Between the trimmed V and J ends, which lost 7 bases and 7 bases, there was a span of 26 bases. Germline CDR1 LNHDA, CDR2 SQIVND (reference sequence). Assay used: immunoSEQ multiplex PCR; TCRdb lists only in-frame clones, some missing. The table records 380,000 or so clones, 88% of them present only once. The chain links TRBV19 to TRBJ1-6; D remains ambiguous. The sequence was collected from a woman in her thirties with acute COVID-19. The source material was PBMCs or T cells enriched from blood (not recorded which). This chain's CDR3 is CASTPIGVSVALNSPLHF. The CDR3 DNA reads as TGTGCCAGTACCCCCATCGGTGTCTCCGTCGCGCTAAATTCACCCCTCCACTTT.